What follows are 27 T cell receptor beta chains derived from one specimen sequenced in a study of blood T cell repertoires in COVID-19. Assay used: immunoSEQ multiplex PCR; TCRdb lists only in-frame clones, some missing. Among approximately 210,000 clones listed, 90% to 95% were seen once. Sample: peripheral blood. The receptors shown here come from a man aged 25-45 years with COVID-19, enrolled during active disease.

V gene TRBV4-1 combines with J gene TRBJ1-2; the D gene is possibly TRBD1 (5 bases). Looked up from germline, CDR1 is MGHRA and CDR2 is YSYEKL. Trimming removed 0 bases at V and 5 bases at J, with 13 bases between. This CDR3 region has 15 residues. The CDR3: CASSQEVAGPYGYTF. Written as DNA, the CDR3 is TGCGCCAGCAGCCAAGAAGTCGCAGGGCCTTATGGCTACACCTTC.

This chain links TRBV11-3 with TRBJ1-2; perhaps TRBD1 as D (5 bases). The CDR3 runs to 14 residues. Trimming shortened V by 7 bases and J by 0 bases, and 12 bases separated the two germline ends. CDR1 SGHNT and CDR2 YENEEA come from the germline V gene. CDR3 bases: TGTGCCAGCAAGGAGCAGGGTGCTAACTATGGCTACACCTTC. Protein product: CASKEQGANYGYTF.

CDR3: CASSQGPGFNEQFF. Written as DNA, the CDR3 is TGCGCCAGCAGCCAAGGCCCAGGGTTCAATGAGCAGTTCTTC. The chain joins TRBV4-1 to TRBJ2-1; D is perhaps TRBD1 (5 bases). The CDR3 covers 14 residues. Germline lookup yields CDR1 MGHRA and CDR2 YSYEKL. The V end was cut by 1 base, the J end by 6 bases, with 10 bases between.

This clone was seen just once. V usage is TRBV5-6 and J usage is TRBJ1-5, with D unresolved. V lost 2 bases and J lost 0, with 9 bases in between. This CDR3 contains 15 residues. The V gene's germline CDR1 is SGHDT and CDR2 YYEEEE. The CDR3 DNA reads as TGTGCCAGCAGCTTCTACGCATCTAGCAATCAGCCCCAGCATTTT. Translated, it gives CASSFYASSNQPQHF.

V usage is TRBV6-5 and J usage is TRBJ1-3; D unresolved. CDR1 and CDR2 from the germline V gene are MNHEY and SVGAGI. Trimming took off 0 bases at V and 2 bases at J, with 11 bases between the two ends. The CDR3 loop spans 16 amino acids. DNA of the CDR3: TGTGCCAGCAGTTACTCGGCCAGGCACACTGGAAACACCATATATTTT. Its translation is CASSYSARHTGNTIYF.

The rearrangement joins TRBV9 to TRBJ1-1; D gene unclear. This CDR3 is 15 amino acids long. Trimming removed 2 bases at V and 0 bases at J, with 11 bases between. The germline V gene encodes CDR1 SGDLS and CDR2 YYNGEE. The chain's CDR3 is CASSVSSRMNTEAFF. For the CDR3, the DNA is TGTGCCAGCAGCGTCTCATCCAGGATGAACACTGAAGCTTTCTTT.

The genes are TRBV5-4 and TRBJ1-1; D is uncertain. Germline CDR1 SGHNT, CDR2 YYREEE (reference sequence). The CDR3 sequence is 13 residues long. The V and J ends lost 0 bases and 1 base respectively, with 4 bases between them. The CDR3 DNA reads TGTGCCAGCAGCTTGGGAGAGAACACTGAAGCTTTCTTT. Amino acid sequence: CASSLGENTEAFF.

V gene TRBV11-2 combines with J gene TRBJ1-4; 9 nucleotides match TRBD1. CDR3 length equals 15 residues. Per germline, CDR1 SGHAT and CDR2 FQNNGV. Germline trimming cut 5 bases from V and 4 bases from J; bases unmatched to any gene: 5. The CDR3 loop is CASSAGQGINEKLFF. CDR3 DNA: TGTGCCAGCAGCGCAGGACAGGGGATTAATGAAAAACTGTTTTTT.

The chain combines TRBV6-6 with TRBJ1-1; D is ambiguous. Germline V gives CDR1 MNHNY, CDR2 SVGAGI (reference sequence). Deletions cut 6 bases from V and 5 bases from J, with 7 bases between. The CDR3 runs to 11 residues. The CDR3 region is CASSFSTEAFF. CDR3 DNA sequence: TGTGCCAGCAGCTTTTCTACTGAAGCTTTCTTT.

In this sample, this clone turned up a few times. The chain links TRBV5-4 to TRBJ2-7, with a possible D match to TRBD1 (6 bases). Per germline, CDR1 SGHNT and CDR2 YYREEE (reference sequence). The CDR3 sequence is 13 residues long. The V gene lost 2 bases and the J gene lost 5 bases, with 11 bases spanning the gap. CDR3 protein: CASSFQGIHEQYF. The CDR3 DNA follows: TGTGCCAGCAGCTTCCAGGGGATCCACGAGCAGTACTTC. Looking up the rest from reference TRBV5-4 and TRBJ2-7 gives the full variable domain: ETGVTQSPTHLIKTRGQQVTLRCSSQSGHNTVSWYQQALGQGPQFIFQYYREEENGRGNFPPRFSGLQFPNYSSELNVNALELDDSALYLCASSFQGIHEQYFGPGTRLTVT.

This chain links TRBV6-6 with TRBJ1-2; D not resolved. The CDR3 loop spans 16 amino acids. Germline assignment: CDR1 MNHNY and CDR2 SVGAGI (reference sequence). Trimming removed 0 bases from V and 2 bases from J, with 13 bases in between. The CDR3 DNA sequence: TGTGCCAGCAGTTACTCCACGGTACAGTCGAACTATGGCTACACCTTC. Its translation: CASSYSTVQSNYGYTF.

The V gene is TRBV27, the J gene TRBJ1-1; 7 nucleotides agree with TRBD1. Per germline, CDR1 MNHEY and CDR2 SMNVEV (reference sequence). The junction had 7 bases not matched to a gene; V was cut back by 7 bases and J by 2 bases. This CDR3 is built from 14 residues. The CDR3 reads CASNTGTANTEAFF. DNA for the CDR3: TGTGCCAGCAATACCGGGACAGCCAACACTGAAGCTTTCTTT.

This clone was observed once. CDR3 in DNA: TGTGCCAGCAGTGAAGCGAGGGAACGGTCTAGGAATGGCTACACCTTC. Its translation: CASSEARERSRNGYTF. The V gene is TRBV2, the J gene TRBJ1-2; D remains ambiguous. Per the germline V gene, CDR1 is SNHLY and CDR2 is FYNNEI. V was shortened by 0 bases and J by 6 bases, with 17 bases between the two germline ends. CDR3 length: 16 amino acids.

The V call is TRBV5-1, the J call TRBJ1-6; TRBD1 matches at 8 bases. The CDR3 covers 16 residues. CDR1 and CDR2 (germline): SGHRS, YFSETQ. Trimming cost V 2 bases and J 9 bases; bases outside gene matches: 10. CDR3 residues: CASSLQGGSVSSPLHF. CDR3 in DNA: TGCGCCAGCAGCTTACAGGGGGGCAGTGTAAGTTCACCCCTCCACTTT. The full variable domain, rest sourced from reference TRBV5-1 and TRBJ1-6, is KAGVTQTPRYLIKTRGQQVTLSCSPISGHRSVSWYQQTPGQGLQFLFEYFSETQRNKGNFPGRFSGRQFSNSRSEMNVSTLELGDSALYLCASSLQGGSVSSPLHFGNGTRLTVT.

This clone was recorded only once. The chain couples TRBV6-5 to TRBJ2-7, with D possibly TRBD2 on 5 matching bases. The CDR3 loop spans 15 amino acids. CDR1 and CDR2 from the germline V gene are MNHEY and SVGAGI. V was clipped by 0 bases and J by 5 bases, with 14 bases between them. CDR3 sequence: CASSYSIRTGNEQYF. CDR3 nucleotides: TGTGCCAGCAGTTACTCGATTAGGACTGGGAACGAGCAGTACTTC.

The chain links TRBV4-1 to TRBJ1-6; the D is unclear. From germline, CDR1 is MGHRA and CDR2 YSYEKL. This CDR3 region has 17 residues. Between the trimmed V and J ends, which lost 1 base and 4 bases, there was a span of 14 bases. The CDR3, as DNA: TGCGCCAGCAGCCAAGCCCCTCAATCGGGATATAATTCACCCCTCCACTTT. It translates to CASSQAPQSGYNSPLHF.

The rearrangement links TRBV5-1 to TRBJ1-1, with D perhaps TRBD1 (5 bases). V was shortened by 0 bases and J by 5 bases, with 11 bases between the two germline ends. CDR3 size: 14 residues. Germline assignment: CDR1 SGHRS and CDR2 YFSETQ. This CDR3 reads CASSLDPGRTEAFF. The CDR3 coding sequence is TGCGCCAGCAGCTTGGATCCAGGGAGGACTGAAGCTTTCTTT.

The chain links TRBV6-5 to TRBJ2-7; D not resolved. The V and J ends lost 6 bases and 3 bases respectively, with 12 bases between them. The CDR3 is 13 amino acids. Germline lookup yields CDR1 MNHEY and CDR2 SVGAGI. In nucleotides, the CDR3 is TGTGCCAGCAGGAACCCGAACAGCTACGAGCAGTACTTC. It specifies CASRNPNSYEQYF.

The CDR3 DNA sequence: TGTGCCAGCAGCCTAGAGTCGTGGCTAGCGGGCTCCTACAATGAGCAGTTCTTC. This sequence encodes CASSLESWLAGSYNEQFF. The chain is built from TRBV7-6 and TRBJ2-1; 8 positions match TRBD2. V lost 5 bases and J lost 0; bases outside the gene matches: 12. The CDR3 runs to 18 residues. Germline values: CDR1 SGHVS, CDR2 FNYEAQ.

The chain carries TRBV7-3 and TRBJ2-5, with D tentatively TRBD1 (6 bases). This CDR3 comprises 15 residues. Germline V gives CDR1 SGHTA, CDR2 FQGTGA. The V and J ends lost 1 base and 5 bases respectively, with 14 bases between them. CDR3 bases: TGTGCCAGCAGCTTAATGTCAGGGGCGTTGGAGACCCAGTACTTC. Its protein product is CASSLMSGALETQYF.

The genes are TRBV6-6 and TRBJ2-3, with 9 bases fitting TRBD1. The CDR3 consists of 16 residues. The germline gives CDR1 MNHNY, CDR2 SVGAGI (reference sequence). Trimming at V came to 6 bases and at J to 4 bases, leaving 11 bases not matched to a gene. Here the CDR3 reads CASRDTGGAVADTQYF. CDR3 sequence (DNA): TGTGCCAGCAGGGATACAGGGGGCGCGGTCGCAGATACGCAGTATTTT.

The chain has TRBV5-4 and TRBJ1-6; no clear D gene. Germline V gene data show CDR1 as SGHNT and CDR2 as YYREEE (reference sequence). The V and J ends lost 0 bases and 0 bases respectively, with 4 bases between them. The CDR3 is 15 residues long. The CDR3 bases are TGTGCCAGCAGCTTGGACAGCTCCTATAATTCACCCCTCCACTTT. Protein sequence: CASSLDSSYNSPLHF.

The chain uses TRBV27 and TRBJ1-2, with TRBD1 as a possible D gene (5 bases). There are 12 residues in the CDR3. Germline loops: CDR1 MNHEY, CDR2 SMNVEV (reference sequence). V was cut by 6 bases and J by 6 bases, with 11 bases left in between. The CDR3 protein is CASSRGRDGYTF. The CDR3 region has the DNA TGTGCCAGCAGCCGGGGGAGAGATGGCTACACCTTC.

The chain couples TRBV2 to TRBJ1-1; D gene ambiguous. Germline assignment: CDR1 SNHLY and CDR2 FYNNEI. This CDR3 has 12 residues. V lost 7 bases to trimming and J lost 1 base, with 7 bases between them. CDR3 DNA sequence: TGTGCCAGCATCTCAGGGAACACTGAAGCTTTCTTT. Protein sequence: CASISGNTEAFF.

CDR3 bases: TGTGCTAGTGGTTTGCGCGGACTACAAGAGACCCAGTACTTC. This codes for CASGLRGLQETQYF. The V call is TRBV12-5, the J call TRBJ2-5; a weak D match, TRBD2 (6 bases). V was shortened by 2 bases and J by 2 bases, with 9 bases between the two germline ends. CDR1 and CDR2 (germline): LGHNT, FRNRAP. This CDR3 has 14 residues.

The chain combines TRBV4-1 with TRBJ2-2, with 7 nucleotides matching TRBD1. V dropped 0 bases and J dropped 1; count of bases not matched to a gene: 11. This CDR3 spans 19 amino acids. Per germline, CDR1 MGHRA and CDR2 YSYEKL. CDR3 residues: CASSQDAGFWTGNTGELFF. DNA of the CDR3: TGCGCCAGCAGCCAAGATGCGGGTTTTTGGACAGGGAACACCGGGGAGCTGTTTTTT.

The gene calls are TRBV5-4 and TRBJ1-1; 7 bases agree with TRBD1. CDR3 length equals 15 residues. Germline V lookup: CDR1 SGHNT, CDR2 YYREEE (reference sequence). The ends lost 3 bases at V and 0 bases at J; junction bases unmatched: 5. CDR3 sequence: CASSSGQPMNTEAFF. The DNA of the CDR3 is TGTGCCAGCAGCTCGGGACAGCCTATGAACACTGAAGCTTTCTTT.